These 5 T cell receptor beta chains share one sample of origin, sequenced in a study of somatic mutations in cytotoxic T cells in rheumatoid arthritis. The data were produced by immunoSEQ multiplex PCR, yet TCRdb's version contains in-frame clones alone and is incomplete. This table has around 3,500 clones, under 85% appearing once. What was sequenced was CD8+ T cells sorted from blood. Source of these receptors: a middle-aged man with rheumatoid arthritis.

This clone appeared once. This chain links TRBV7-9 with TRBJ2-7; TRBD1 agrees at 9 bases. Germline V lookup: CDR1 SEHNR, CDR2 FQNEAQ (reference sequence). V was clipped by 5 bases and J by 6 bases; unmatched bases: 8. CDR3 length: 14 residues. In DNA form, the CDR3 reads TGTGCCAGCAGCCGGGACAGGGAGGGCTCCGAGCAGTACTTC. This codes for CASSRDREGSEQYF.

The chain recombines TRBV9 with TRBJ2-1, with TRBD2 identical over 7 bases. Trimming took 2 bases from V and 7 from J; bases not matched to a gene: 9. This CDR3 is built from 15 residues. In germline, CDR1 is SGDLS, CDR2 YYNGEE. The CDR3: CASSVSGSGGNEQFF. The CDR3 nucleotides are TGTGCCAGCAGCGTTTCTGGATCCGGGGGGAATGAGCAGTTCTTC.

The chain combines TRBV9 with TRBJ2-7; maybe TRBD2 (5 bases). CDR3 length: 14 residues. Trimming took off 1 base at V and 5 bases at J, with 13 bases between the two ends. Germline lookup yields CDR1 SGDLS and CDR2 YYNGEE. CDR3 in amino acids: CASSVRWENHEQYF. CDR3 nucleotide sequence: TGTGCCAGCAGCGTAAGGTGGGAGAATCACGAGCAGTACTTC.

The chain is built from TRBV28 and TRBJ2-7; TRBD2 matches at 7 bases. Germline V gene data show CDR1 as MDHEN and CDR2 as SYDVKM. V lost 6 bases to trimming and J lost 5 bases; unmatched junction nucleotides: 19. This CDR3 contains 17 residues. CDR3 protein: CASSDVLRSGGDHEQYF. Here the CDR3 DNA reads TGTGCCAGCAGCGATGTCCTCCGGTCGGGAGGAGACCACGAGCAGTACTTC.

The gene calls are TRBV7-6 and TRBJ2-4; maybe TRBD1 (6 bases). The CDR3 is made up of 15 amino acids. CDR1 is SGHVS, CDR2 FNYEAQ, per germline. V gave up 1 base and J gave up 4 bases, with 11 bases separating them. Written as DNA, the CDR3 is TGTGCCAGCAGCTTAGAACCGGGACAAAAAAACATTCAGTACTTC. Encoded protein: CASSLEPGQKNIQYF.